These 8 T cell receptor beta chains were all obtained from the same sample, sequenced in a study of blood T cell repertoires in COVID-19. Here immunoSEQ multiplex PCR was the method, and the copy in TCRdb shows in-frame clones only, minus some. The table lists 250,000 or so clones, over 80% of them singletons. Source material: peripheral blood. The receptor set was obtained from a woman aged 35 to 49 who had recovered from COVID-19.

The chain couples TRBV12-3 or TRBV12-4 to TRBJ1-2; TRBD1 agrees at 8 bases. Trimming took 6 bases from V and 6 from J; bases not matched to a gene: 6. The CDR3 extends over 13 amino acids. The CDR3 is CASSSGQGHGYTF. In DNA, the CDR3 is TGTGCCAGCAGCTCCGGACAGGGTCATGGCTACACCTTC.

This sequence joins TRBV28 and TRBJ1-5; no clear D. The CDR3 length is 15 residues. The germline CDR1 and CDR2 sequences are MDHEN and SYDVKM. V lost 2 bases and J 7 bases, leaving 15 bases between the germline ends. The chain's CDR3 is CASSLGGGARQPQHF. CDR3 in DNA: TGTGCCAGCAGTTTAGGCGGAGGCGCGAGGCAGCCCCAGCATTTT.

This sequence joins TRBV7-2 and TRBJ1-2; 8 positions match TRBD1. The CDR3 contains 13 residues. The germline CDR1 and CDR2 sequences are SGHTA and FQGNSA. V shed 1 base, J shed 6 bases, and the junction held 1 base outside the gene matches. CDR3 amino acids: CASSLGTGHGYTF. The DNA for the CDR3 is TGTGCCAGCAGCTTAGGGACAGGGCATGGCTACACCTTC.

This rearrangement joins TRBV6-5 to TRBJ1-5, with TRBD1 matching 10 bases. Germline CDR1 reads MNHEY; CDR2 reads SVGAGI. Unmatched junction bases numbered 6, after V lost 5 bases and J lost 5 bases. The CDR3 consists of 15 residues. CDR3 residues: CASSPGQGKYQPQHF. CDR3 bases: TGTGCCAGCAGTCCGGGACAGGGGAAATATCAGCCCCAGCATTTT.

V is TRBV4-2 and J is TRBJ1-5; D ambiguous. With 4 bases removed from V and 9 bases from J, the gap between germline ends came to 13 bases. The CDR3 length is 13 residues. Per germline, CDR1 LGHNA and CDR2 YNFKEQ. In DNA form, the CDR3 reads TGTGCCAGCAGCCCCACCGGGGTAAGGCCCCAGCATTTT. Translation gives CASSPTGVRPQHF.

This rearrangement joins TRBV5-5 to TRBJ2-2, with a weak D call TRBD2 (5 bases). CDR1 and CDR2 from the germline V gene are SGHKS and YYEKEE (reference sequence). The CDR3 length is 13 residues. V was trimmed by 4 bases and J by 6 bases, leaving 10 bases between them. The CDR3 loop is CASSPGVSGELFF. CDR3 DNA: TGTGCCAGCAGCCCCGGGGTTTCCGGGGAGCTGTTTTTT. Using reference TRBV5-5 and TRBJ2-2 for the parts outside the CDR3, the full variable domain is DAGVTQSPTHLIKTRGQQVTLRCSPISGHKSVSWYQQVLGQGPQFIFQYYEKEERGRGNFPDRFSARQFPNYSSELNVNALLLGDSALYLCASSPGVSGELFFGEGSRLTVL.

V and J are TRBV2 and TRBJ1-5, with 7 bases identical to TRBD1. Germline V gene data show CDR1 as SNHLY and CDR2 as FYNNEI. The CDR3 is 15 residues long. With 5 bases clipped from V and 0 bases from J, the junction kept 4 bases outside the gene matches. CDR3: CASSTDRTSNQPQHF. CDR3 DNA: TGTGCCAGCAGTACGGACAGGACTAGCAATCAGCCCCAGCATTTT.

This chain connects TRBV6-5 to TRBJ2-5; D is unclear. This CDR3 contains 14 residues. V was trimmed by 2 bases and J by 2 bases, leaving 9 bases between them. Germline V lookup: CDR1 MNHEY, CDR2 SVGAGI. The CDR3 is CASSYGQTQETQYF. The CDR3 DNA reads TGTGCCAGCAGTTACGGTCAAACTCAAGAGACCCAGTACTTC.